Sequencing of this TCR beta chain was carried out in a study of vaccination and CD4 T cells after COVID-19. With the Oncomine TCR Beta short-read assay, DNA from cultured CD4+ T cells was sequenced. TCRdb re-called the PCR reads through MiXCR, storing one row per CDR3 protein. Among about 10,000 distinct CDR3 sequences listed, roughly 66% were seen once. This clonotype appeared a few times. Its target is unknown. Treatment: approximately nine-day PBMC culture with coronavirus spike peptide pools or control peptides (ViraFEST assay). After expanding antigen-specific T cells with peptide pools, ViraFEST sequenced their TCRs. The CDR3 consists of 16 residues. From germline, CDR1 is KGHDR and CDR2 SFDVKD. V lost 1 base to trimming and J lost 8 bases; unmatched junction nucleotides: 9.

Sequenced: CD4+ T cells from blood, cultured in vitro. The rearrangement joins TRBV24-1 to TRBJ2-1; 8 bases agree with TRBD2. The receptor was derived from a human donor who had recovered from COVID-19. The DNA of the CDR3 is TGTGCCACCAGTGATTTAGCGAGCGGGAGAGGGCATGAGCAGTTCTTC. Protein product: CATSDLASGRGHEQFF.